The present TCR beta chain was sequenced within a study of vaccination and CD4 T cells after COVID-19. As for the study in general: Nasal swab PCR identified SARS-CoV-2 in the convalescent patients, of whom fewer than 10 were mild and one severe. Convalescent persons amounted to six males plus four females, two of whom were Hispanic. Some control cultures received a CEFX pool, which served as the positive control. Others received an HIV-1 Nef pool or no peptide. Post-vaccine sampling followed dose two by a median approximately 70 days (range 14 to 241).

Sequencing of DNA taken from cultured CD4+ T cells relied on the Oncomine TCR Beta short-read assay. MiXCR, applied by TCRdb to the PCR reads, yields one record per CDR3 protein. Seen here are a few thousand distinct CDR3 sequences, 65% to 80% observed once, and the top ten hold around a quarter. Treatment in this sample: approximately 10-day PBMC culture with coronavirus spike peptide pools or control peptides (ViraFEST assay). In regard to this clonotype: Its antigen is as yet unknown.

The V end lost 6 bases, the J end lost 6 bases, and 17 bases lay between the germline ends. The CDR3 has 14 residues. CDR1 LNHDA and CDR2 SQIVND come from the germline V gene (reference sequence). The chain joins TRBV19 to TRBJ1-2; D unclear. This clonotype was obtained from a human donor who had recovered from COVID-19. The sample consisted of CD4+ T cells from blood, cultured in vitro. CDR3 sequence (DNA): TGTGCCAGTAGGGCCGTGACTAGGGCGGATGGCTACACCTTC. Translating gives CASRAVTRADGYTF.